A single sample is the source of the 23 T cell receptor beta chains below, sequenced in a study of cytomegalovirus exposure and HLA in healthy donors. PCR amplification relied on 60 Vbeta primers (plus 13 Jbeta primers). Method: immunoSEQ multiplex PCR; TCRdb's copy keeps in-frame clones and lacks some. The sample yields tens of thousands of clones, around 81% seen once. Source material: PBMCs. The source is a man aged 50-59 years in good health and CMV-seronegative.

This clone came up once. The CDR3 loop reads CASTWGRYYEQYF. The CDR3 DNA sequence: TGTGCCAGCACCTGGGGCAGATACTACGAGCAGTACTTC. The chain joins TRBV7-2 to TRBJ2-7; the D gene is possibly TRBD1 (5 bases). CDR1 and CDR2 from the germline V gene are SGHTA and FQGNSA. V gave up 7 bases and J gave up 3 bases, with 13 bases separating them. The CDR3 contains 13 residues.

The CDR3 reads CASSLWAGDNEKLFF. The CDR3 region has the DNA TGTGCCAGCAGTTTATGGGCAGGGGATAATGAAAAACTGTTTTTT. The chain joins TRBV27 to TRBJ1-4, with D tentatively TRBD1 (6 bases). With 1 base removed from V and 4 bases from J, the gap between germline ends came to 10 bases. This CDR3 is built from 15 residues. Germline CDR1 MNHEY, CDR2 SMNVEV (reference sequence).

V gene TRBV30 combines with J gene TRBJ2-1; 8 nucleotides line up with TRBD2. Trimming at V came to 1 base and at J to 8 bases, leaving 10 bases not matched to a gene. Germline assignment: CDR1 GTSNPN and CDR2 SVGIG (reference sequence). The CDR3 is made up of 15 amino acids. CDR3: CAWSDFGTRIHEQFF. In nucleotides, the CDR3 is TGTGCCTGGAGTGACTTCGGGACTAGAATACATGAGCAGTTCTTC.

The genes are TRBV19 and TRBJ1-1; D possibly corresponds to TRBD1 (5 bases). The length of the CDR3 is 14 residues. V lost 5 bases and J 0 bases, leaving 10 bases between the germline ends. Looked up from germline, CDR1 is LNHDA and CDR2 is SQIVND (reference sequence). The CDR3 coding sequence is TGTGCCAGTAGTCTACAGACAGTGAACACTGAAGCTTTCTTT. It encodes CASSLQTVNTEAFF.

This clone showed up just a few times. This chain uses TRBV5-5 with TRBJ2-1; D is perhaps TRBD2 (6 bases). Per germline, CDR1 SGHKS and CDR2 YYEKEE (reference sequence). Trimming shortened V by 4 bases and J by 0 bases, and 8 bases separated the two germline ends. The CDR3 sequence is 14 residues long. The CDR3 DNA reads TGTGCCAGCAGCCCGGACTACTCCTACAATGAGCAGTTCTTC. Amino acid sequence: CASSPDYSYNEQFF.

This clone was seen a handful of times. V gene TRBV4-2 combines with J gene TRBJ2-7, with unresolved D. Germline CDR1 reads LGHNA; CDR2 reads YNFKEQ. V was clipped by 1 base and J by 2 bases, with 9 bases between them. The length of the CDR3 is 14 residues. The CDR3 spells CASSQVSPTYEQYF. As DNA, the CDR3 is TGTGCCAGCAGCCAAGTTTCTCCTACCTACGAGCAGTACTTC.

The gene calls are TRBV20-1 and TRBJ1-1, with D hard to call. The CDR3 is 11 residues long. The germline gives CDR1 DFQATT, CDR2 SNEGSKA (reference sequence). Trimming removed 6 bases from V and 0 bases from J, with 5 bases in between. The CDR3 is CSAYMNTEAFF. DNA of the CDR3: TGCAGTGCGTACATGAACACTGAAGCTTTCTTT.

This clone turned up a few times. The chain links TRBV5-4 to TRBJ1-1; D possibly corresponds to TRBD1 (6 bases). Germline CDR1 is SGHNT and CDR2 is YYREEE (reference sequence). CDR3 length: 15 residues. Trimming took 1 base from V and 5 from J, leaving 15 bases between them. DNA of the CDR3: TGTGCCAGCAGCTTGCCGGGACAAGTTAAAACTGAAGCTTTCTTT. Translation gives CASSLPGQVKTEAFF. Supplemented by reference TRBV5-4 and TRBJ1-1, the full variable domain reads ETGVTQSPTHLIKTRGQQVTLRCSSQSGHNTVSWYQQALGQGPQFIFQYYREEENGRGNFPPRFSGLQFPNYSSELNVNALELDDSALYLCASSLPGQVKTEAFFGQGTRLTVV.

The gene calls are TRBV5-1 and TRBJ2-7; 8 positions agree with TRBD1. CDR1 and CDR2 from the germline V gene are SGHRS and YFSETQ. J was trimmed by 2 bases and V by 4 bases; bases with no gene match: 5. This CDR3 region has 14 residues. The CDR3 loop reads CASSLRDRTYEQYF. DNA for the CDR3: TGCGCCAGCAGCCTGCGGGACAGGACCTACGAGCAGTACTTC.

This chain links TRBV4-3 with TRBJ2-1; perhaps TRBD2 as D (6 bases). V was shortened by 4 bases and J by 7 bases, with 17 bases between the two germline ends. Germline V gene sequence: CDR1 LGHNA, CDR2 YSLEER. The CDR3 totals 15 residues. This CDR3 reads CASSLKGGSMNEQFF. The CDR3 DNA reads TGCGCCAGCAGCCTTAAAGGAGGGAGTATGAATGAGCAGTTCTTC.

The chain carries TRBV7-2 and TRBJ2-1; possibly TRBD2 for D (6 bases). The germline V gene encodes CDR1 SGHTA and CDR2 FQGNSA. This CDR3 has 14 residues. The V end was cut by 0 bases, the J end by 13 bases, with 16 bases between. The CDR3 sequence is CASSLAGLPKSQFF. CDR3 nucleotide sequence: TGTGCCAGCAGCTTAGCGGGACTCCCGAAGAGTCAGTTCTTC.

This clone was picked up one time. V is TRBV30 and J is TRBJ2-1; TRBD2 matches 15 bases. Germline trimming cut 0 bases from V and 10 bases from J; bases unmatched to any gene: 4. The germline V gene encodes CDR1 GTSNPN and CDR2 SVGIG (reference sequence). This CDR3 is built from 15 residues. The CDR3 reads CAWSVGLAGGEEQFF. In DNA, the CDR3 is TGTGCCTGGAGTGTGGGACTAGCGGGAGGAGAAGAGCAGTTCTTC.

The chain uses TRBV5-1 and TRBJ1-2; unclear D gene. This CDR3 spans 15 amino acids. The V and J ends lost 0 bases and 4 bases respectively, with 13 bases between them. CDR1 is SGHRS, CDR2 YFSETQ, per germline. CDR3 residues: CASSLGSGGGYGYTF. Here the CDR3 DNA reads TGCGCCAGCAGCTTGGGCAGCGGTGGCGGCTATGGCTACACCTTC. The full variable domain, in which reference TRBV5-1 and TRBJ1-2 provide the parts outside the CDR3, is KAGVTQTPRYLIKTRGQQVTLSCSPISGHRSVSWYQQTPGQGLQFLFEYFSETQRNKGNFPGRFSGRQFSNSRSEMNVSTLELGDSALYLCASSLGSGGGYGYTFGSGTRLTVV.

The chain is built from TRBV27 and TRBJ2-1; 7 nucleotides match TRBD2. Germline values: CDR1 MNHEY, CDR2 SMNVEV (reference sequence). CDR3 length equals 16 residues. V trimming: 2 bases; J trimming: 8 bases; junction bases outside the gene matches: 12. For the CDR3, the DNA is TGTGCCAGCAGTTTAAGGCGTTTTGCAGGGAGGGATGAGCAGTTCTTC. This encodes CASSLRRFAGRDEQFF.

The gene calls are TRBV15 and TRBJ2-1; possible D gene TRBD2, 6 bases. Trimming pared 1 base from V and 1 base from J, leaving 8 bases between. There are 15 residues in the CDR3. The germline V gene has CDR1 LNHNV and CDR2 YYDKDF (reference sequence). This CDR3 reads CATSRVGGSYNEQFF. For the CDR3, the DNA is TGTGCCACCAGCAGAGTGGGGGGTTCCTACAATGAGCAGTTCTTC.

V gene TRBV13 combines with J gene TRBJ1-4; 11 bases map to TRBD1. The length of the CDR3 is 16 residues. Looked up from germline, CDR1 is PRHDT and CDR2 is FYEKMQ (reference sequence). V dropped 4 bases and J dropped 4; count of bases not matched to a gene: 5. The CDR3: CASSSRTGGFNEKLFF. The CDR3, as DNA: TGTGCCAGCAGCTCAAGGACAGGGGGCTTTAATGAAAAACTGTTTTTT.

This chain uses TRBV5-1 with TRBJ2-1, with TRBD2 as a possible D gene (6 bases). The germline V gene has CDR1 SGHRS and CDR2 YFSETQ. This CDR3 contains 16 residues. The ends were cut back, 0 bases at V and 12 bases at J, with 22 bases in the middle. CDR3 residues: CASSLGGELLTMTQFF. Written as DNA, the CDR3 is TGCGCCAGCAGCTTGGGCGGGGAGCTCCTTACAATGACGCAGTTCTTC.

This chain uses TRBV6-5 with TRBJ1-5; 9 bases fit TRBD1. CDR1 is MNHEY, CDR2 SVGAGI, per germline. The CDR3 is made up of 15 amino acids. Trimming took 5 bases from V and 5 from J; bases not matched to a gene: 7. CDR3 loop: CASSTGQGPYQPQHF. As DNA, the CDR3 is TGTGCCAGCAGTACCGGACAGGGGCCCTATCAGCCCCAGCATTTT.

V is TRBV5-4 and J is TRBJ2-1; the match to TRBD2 covers 9 bases. After removal of 4 bases from V and 7 bases from J, the junction contained 12 bases not matched to a gene. The CDR3 sequence is 16 residues long. The germline V gene has CDR1 SGHNT and CDR2 YYREEE (reference sequence). This chain's CDR3 is CASSLAGGVWGNEQFF. DNA of the CDR3: TGTGCCAGCAGCCTCGCGGGAGGGGTGTGGGGAAATGAGCAGTTCTTC.

The chain combines TRBV2 with TRBJ1-5; D uncertain. The CDR3 length is 13 residues. Germline loops: CDR1 SNHLY, CDR2 FYNNEI. V lost 5 bases and J lost 4, with 9 bases in between. The CDR3 DNA reads TGTGCCAGCAGTCGGTCACCGAATCAGCCCCAGCATTTT. Protein sequence: CASSRSPNQPQHF.

This clone has only one observation. This rearrangement joins TRBV10-3 to TRBJ2-7, with TRBD2 matching over 10 bases. Germline loops: CDR1 ENHRY, CDR2 SYGVKD. This CDR3 spans 13 amino acids. V dropped 10 bases and J dropped 2; count of bases not matched to a gene: 5. CDR3 sequence (DNA): TGTGCCAACAGAGCGGGGGGGACCTACGAGCAGTACTTC. Amino acid sequence: CANRAGGTYEQYF.

The chain uses TRBV25-1 and TRBJ2-6; D call uncertain. The germline V gene has CDR1 MGHDK and CDR2 SYGVNS. There are 16 residues in the CDR3. Trimming took 1 base from V and 0 from J, leaving 7 bases between them. The CDR3 DNA is TGTGCCAGCAGTGAATTTGGCATCTCTGGGGCCAACGTCCTGACTTTC. Protein: CASSEFGISGANVLTF.

This clone appeared a few times. The chain uses TRBV11-2 and TRBJ2-3; 13 bases align to TRBD2. Germline V gives CDR1 SGHAT, CDR2 FQNNGV. The V segment lost 7 bases and the J segment 6 bases; nucleotides outside the gene matches: 7. The CDR3 covers 15 residues. DNA of the CDR3: TGTGCCAGCACCCGGACTAGCGGGAGTTACGATACGCAGTATTTT. Protein sequence: CASTRTSGSYDTQYF.